This T cell receptor beta chain was captured by sequencing in a study of identical twins. TCRdb analysed the 5' RACE reads with MiXCR anew, one entry per CDR3 protein. The sample contains around 680,000 distinct CDR3 sequences, around 8.3% of which appear only once. This clonotype was seen repeatedly, ten times or more. The CDR3 is 18 residues long. Germline CDR1 and CDR2: MDHEN and SYDVKM. The ends were cut back, 5 bases at V and 0 bases at J, with 23 bases in the middle. The data also belong to a second study, concerning yellow fever vaccine responses in identical twins.

The TCR sequence derives from a woman between 18 and 30 years old in good health. The genes are TRBV28 and TRBJ2-7, with D unclear. The sequencing sample was made of PBMCs. The CDR3 here is CASSLLQKFPQSSYEQYF. DNA of the CDR3: TGTGCCAGCAGTCTATTACAGAAATTTCCCCAGAGCTCCTACGAGCAGTACTTC.